The 11 T cell receptor beta chains below all came from one sample that was sequenced in a study of CD8 T cells in ankylosing spondylitis. One entry per CDR3 protein, called by TCRdb with MiXCR from the 5' RACE reads. The data show 350,000 or so distinct CDR3 sequences, with over 12% seen just once and 0.85% to 1.4% held by the top ten. Sequencing was done on a sample of blood, either unsorted or a sorted T cell fraction (not recorded which). Receptors originate from a male donor with ankylosing spondylitis or in good health (not recorded which).

The chain links TRBV7-2 to TRBJ2-3, with D perhaps being TRBD1 or TRBD2 (6 bases each). The length of the CDR3 is 14 residues. V was pared by 8 bases and J by 2 bases, with 14 bases between. Germline V gene data show CDR1 as SGHTA and CDR2 as FQGNSA. The chain's CDR3 is CASSVWGATDTQYF. In DNA form, the CDR3 reads TGTGCCAGCTCTGTTTGGGGGGCCACAGATACGCAGTATTTT.

J is TRBJ2-1 and V is TRBV27; 10 nucleotides match TRBD1. From germline, CDR1 is MNHEY and CDR2 SMNVEV (reference sequence). This CDR3 has 16 residues. With 6 bases clipped from V and 7 bases from J, the junction kept 12 bases outside the gene matches. CDR3: CASRKIGSDRGNEQFF. The DNA for the CDR3 is TGTGCCAGCAGAAAAATTGGGTCGGACAGGGGGAATGAGCAGTTCTTC.

This clonotype was seen many times. The chain is built from TRBV12-3 or TRBV12-4 and TRBJ1-2; D not certain. Trimming took 7 bases from V and 4 from J, leaving 10 bases between them. The CDR3 runs to 12 residues. The CDR3 here is CASTKDVYGYTF. CDR3 DNA: TGTGCCAGCACCAAAGACGTCTATGGCTACACCTTC.

This chain connects TRBV6-5 to TRBJ2-1; 10 nucleotides line up with TRBD1. Per the germline V gene, CDR1 is MNHEY and CDR2 is SVGAGI. This CDR3 has 15 residues. V was pared by 5 bases and J by 6 bases, with 7 bases of the junction left unmatched. In nucleotides, the CDR3 is TGTGCCAGCAGTAACCGGGACAGGGGAGTCAATGAGCAGTTCTTC. It is translated as CASSNRDRGVNEQFF.

The table lists this clonotype with many counts. The rearrangement joins TRBV5-1 to TRBJ1-2, with no clear D. This CDR3 contains 13 residues. Germline lookup yields CDR1 SGHRS and CDR2 YFSETQ. V lost 1 base to trimming and J lost 0 bases, with 4 bases between them. The CDR3 loop is CASSLRTNYGYTF. CDR3 in DNA: TGCGCCAGCAGCTTGCGAACTAACTATGGCTACACCTTC.

There are many counts of this clonotype. The chain employs TRBV5-1 and TRBJ1-1, with 7 bases fitting TRBD1. The CDR3 spans 14 residues. The trim removed 3 bases at V and 2 bases at J, leaving 4 bases unmatched. CDR1 is SGHRS and CDR2 is YFSETQ in the germline V gene. CDR3 DNA sequence: TGCGCCAGCAGCTGGCGGGACAGTAACACTGAAGCTTTCTTT. Translating it yields CASSWRDSNTEAFF.

The CDR3 nucleotides read TGTGCCAGCAGCCCTCTAGCGGGAGTCGGGGATGAGCAGTTCTTC. It codes for CASSPLAGVGDEQFF. The chain recombines TRBV4-2 with TRBJ2-1; 10 positions agree with TRBD2. The V and J ends lost 4 bases and 8 bases, in that order; junction bases with no gene match: 8. The V gene's germline CDR1 is LGHNA and CDR2 YNFKEQ. CDR3 length equals 15 residues.

This clonotype came up many times. The gene calls are TRBV12-3 or TRBV12-4 and TRBJ1-4; no firm D call. The CDR3 extends over 15 amino acids. The V end lost 6 bases, the J end lost 2 bases, and 13 bases lay between the germline ends. The DNA of the CDR3 is TGTGCCAGCAGCCCGACACCCTCCACTAATGAAAAACTGTTTTTT. Encoded protein: CASSPTPSTNEKLFF.

This clonotype was observed a handful of times. J is TRBJ2-7 and V is TRBV7-9; TRBD1 matches 11 bases. The junction had 6 bases not matched to a gene; V was cut back by 3 bases and J by 5 bases. This CDR3 contains 15 residues. Germline CDR1 is SEHNR and CDR2 is FQNEAQ (reference sequence). CDR3: CASSFGQGAGNEQYF. CDR3 DNA: TGTGCCAGCAGCTTCGGACAGGGGGCTGGGAACGAGCAGTACTTC. The full variable domain, completed using reference TRBV7-9 and TRBJ2-7, is DTGVSQNPRHKITKRGQNVTFRCDPISEHNRLYWYRQTLGQGPEFLTYFQNEAQLEKSRLLSDRFSAERPKGSFSTLEIQRTEQGDSAMYLCASSFGQGAGNEQYFGPGTRLTVT.

This clonotype was counted only a few times. The chain links TRBV12-3 or TRBV12-4 to TRBJ1-1; D is possibly TRBD1 (5 bases). The germline V and J ends were trimmed by 5 bases and 4 bases, with 11 bases remaining between them. This CDR3 contains 13 residues. In DNA form, the CDR3 reads TGTGCCAGCAGTGAGTCTGGGGGCACTGAAGCTTTCTTT. It encodes CASSESGGTEAFF.

The table lists this clonotype with many counts. The chain's CDR3 is CSVVPESSYNEQFF. CDR3 nucleotide sequence: TGCAGCGTTGTCCCCGAGAGCTCCTACAATGAGCAGTTCTTC. The gene calls are TRBV29-1 and TRBJ2-1; D is unclear. CDR3 length equals 14 residues. Trimming left V 4 bases short and J 0 bases short, with 10 bases between. Germline V gene lookup returns CDR1 SQVTM and CDR2 ANQGSEA.